These 20 T cell receptor beta chains came from one sample sequenced in a study of T cell changes during pregnancy in multiple sclerosis (dated by TCRdb to 2018 to 2020). Libraries were built with the immunoSEQ multiplex PCR assay. Entries here come from immuneACCESS through TCRdb and include only in-frame sequences with V and J called. Some clones fail to appear in such tables; in the studies checked, an unresolved V gene covers under half of the shortfall, and the cause of the remainder is unknown. The sample profile shows roughly 45,000 clones; about 87% of them were found once. Less than 1.5% of the sample lies in the top ten. The source material was CD4+ T cells from peripheral blood mononuclear cells, sampled in the second trimester of pregnancy. All receptors come from a female donor with multiple sclerosis, enrolled in a pregnancy study.

The V and J genes are TRBV5-4 and TRBJ2-5; TRBD2 agrees at 8 bases. Germline V gene data show CDR1 as SGHNT and CDR2 as YYREEE (reference sequence). V lost 1 base and J lost 4; bases outside the gene matches: 9. The CDR3 length is 16 residues. As DNA, the CDR3 is TGTGCCAGCAGCTTGTCGTCCAGCGGGAGAGGAGAGACCCAGTACTTC. It specifies CASSLSSSGRGETQYF.

This sequence joins TRBV4-1 and TRBJ2-7; 7 nucleotides agree with TRBD1. With V trimmed by 3 bases and J by 2 bases, 13 bases remained unmatched. CDR3 size: 17 residues. Germline loops: CDR1 MGHRA, CDR2 YSYEKL. The CDR3 spells CASSQRLSGQTPYEQYF. CDR3 nucleotides: TGCGCCAGCAGCCAGAGACTTTCGGGACAGACCCCCTACGAGCAGTACTTC.

This sequence joins TRBV28 and TRBJ1-5; no definite D call. CDR3 length: 14 amino acids. V was trimmed by 1 base and J by 0 bases, leaving 4 bases between them. CDR1 and CDR2 from the germline V gene are MDHEN and SYDVKM. CDR3 sequence reads: CASSLFHSNQPQHF. CDR3 sequence (DNA): TGTGCCAGCAGTTTATTCCATAGCAATCAGCCCCAGCATTTT.

V is TRBV5-4 and J is TRBJ2-1; 8 bases agree with TRBD2. The germline CDR1 and CDR2 sequences are SGHNT and YYREEE (reference sequence). With 0 bases clipped from V and 1 base from J, the junction kept 6 bases outside the gene matches. This CDR3 spans 17 amino acids. CDR3 sequence (DNA): TGTGCCAGCAGCTTGGCGGCGGGAGGATCGTCCTACAATGAGCAGTTCTTC. Residues: CASSLAAGGSSYNEQFF. The entire variable domain, with the rest obtained from reference TRBV5-4 and TRBJ2-1, is as follows: ETGVTQSPTHLIKTRGQQVTLRCSSQSGHNTVSWYQQALGQGPQFIFQYYREEENGRGNFPPRFSGLQFPNYSSELNVNALELDDSALYLCASSLAAGGSSYNEQFFGPGTRLTVL.

The V and J genes are TRBV4-2 and TRBJ2-5; 7 nucleotides agree with TRBD2. There are 17 residues in the CDR3. Unmatched junction bases numbered 11, after V lost 0 bases and J lost 4 bases. The germline CDR1 and CDR2 sequences are LGHNA and YNFKEQ. Here the CDR3 reads CASSQEGLEGGRETQYF. In nucleotides, the CDR3 is TGTGCCAGCAGCCAAGAGGGTTTAGAGGGAGGGAGAGAGACCCAGTACTTC.

The V call is TRBV5-1, the J call TRBJ2-5; a possible D gene is TRBD1 (6 bases). The J call is in doubt because the DNA end fits TRBJ2-7 better. The CDR3 length is 14 residues. CDR1 SGHRS and CDR2 YFSETQ come from the germline V gene. CDR3 residues: CASSEAGVTDEQYF. The CDR3 DNA sequence: TGCGCCAGCAGCGAGGCAGGGGTAACTGACGAGCAGTACTTC.

V gene TRBV4-2 combines with J gene TRBJ2-1; 8 bases map to TRBD1. With 4 bases clipped from V and 5 bases from J, the junction kept 7 bases outside the gene matches. This CDR3 is built from 15 residues. Germline V gene lookup returns CDR1 LGHNA and CDR2 YNFKEQ. The CDR3, as DNA: TGTGCCAGCAGCCCGATGACAGGGGAGGACAATGAGCAGTTCTTC. Translation gives CASSPMTGEDNEQFF.

The V gene is TRBV7-2, the J gene TRBJ2-3; 7 positions match TRBD2. V shed 5 bases and J 6 bases; nucleotides not matched to a gene: 2. This CDR3 is built from 12 residues. Germline CDR1 SGHTA, CDR2 FQGNSA. The CDR3 loop is CASSPGGDTQYF. The CDR3 DNA is TGTGCCAGCAGCCCCGGGGGGGATACGCAGTATTTT.

The J gene is TRBJ1-4, the V gene TRBV5-1; 10 bases are shared with TRBD1. This CDR3 has 18 residues. V was clipped by 4 bases and J by 3 bases; unmatched bases: 12. CDR1 is SGHRS, CDR2 YFSETQ, per germline. DNA of the CDR3: TGCGCCAGCAGCCCAGGGACAGGGGCTGTGGGGCCTAATGAAAAACTGTTTTTT. As protein: CASSPGTGAVGPNEKLFF.

The chain combines TRBV27 with TRBJ1-2; D ambiguous. This CDR3 is 13 amino acids long. V gave up 7 bases and J gave up 4 bases, with 13 bases separating them. Germline V CDR1 and CDR2: MNHEY, SMNVEV (reference sequence). CDR3 coding DNA: TGTGCCAGCAAAAGTTCCAGTGTCTATGGCTACACCTTC. This gives the protein CASKSSSVYGYTF.

This clone was detected only once. This chain connects TRBV28 to TRBJ2-7, with D perhaps matching TRBD2 (6 bases). V was shortened by 3 bases and J by 2 bases, with 8 bases between the two germline ends. Germline V lookup: CDR1 MDHEN, CDR2 SYDVKM. CDR3 length equals 13 residues. As DNA, the CDR3 is TGTGCCAGCAGTTTTCTAGCGACCTACGAGCAGTACTTC. It encodes CASSFLATYEQYF.

The rearrangement uses TRBV9 and TRBJ2-3; 7 bases match TRBD2. The CDR3 consists of 16 residues. J was trimmed by 2 bases and V by 1 base; bases with no gene match: 7. Germline V gene data show CDR1 as SGDLS and CDR2 as YYNGEE. CDR3 protein: CASSVFLAAPTDTQYF. The CDR3 DNA follows: TGTGCCAGCAGCGTATTTCTAGCGGCCCCCACAGATACGCAGTATTTT.

The chain is built from TRBV7-2 and TRBJ1-6; TRBD1 aligns across 8 bases. There are 16 residues in the CDR3. After removal of 5 bases from V and 8 bases from J, the junction contained 11 bases not matched to a gene. Germline V gives CDR1 SGHTA, CDR2 FQGNSA. DNA for the CDR3: TGTGCCAGCAGCACCCTACACAGGGGGAGTTATTCACCCCTCCACTTT. As protein: CASSTLHRGSYSPLHF.

The rearrangement uses TRBV5-6 and TRBJ2-7, with TRBD2 matching over 11 bases. With 2 bases clipped from V and 7 bases from J, the junction kept 17 bases outside the gene matches. The CDR3 runs to 18 residues. Per germline, CDR1 SGHDT and CDR2 YYEEEE. The CDR3 loop reads CASSFDPASGRPPDEQYF. CDR3 bases: TGTGCCAGCAGCTTTGATCCCGCTAGCGGGAGGCCTCCTGATGAGCAGTACTTC. Full variable domain (rest looked up from reference TRBV5-6 and TRBJ2-7): DAGVTQSPTHLIKTRGQQVTLRCSPKSGHDTVSWYQQALGQGPQFIFQYYEEEERQRGNFPDRFSGHQFPNYSSELNVNALLLGDSALYLCASSFDPASGRPPDEQYFGPGTRLTVT.

The rearrangement joins TRBV28 to TRBJ2-7; 11 bases map to TRBD1. The CDR3 extends over 17 amino acids. Losses at the gene ends were 3 bases for V and 2 bases for J; bases not matched to a gene: 9. From germline, CDR1 is MDHEN and CDR2 SYDVKM. CDR3 in DNA: TGTGCCAGCAGTTTCGGCGACCGGGACAGGGGGGCCTACGAGCAGTACTTC. Protein sequence: CASSFGDRDRGAYEQYF.

The genes are TRBV29-1 and TRBJ1-2; no reliable D call. Germline-derived CDR1 and CDR2 are SQVTM and ANQGSEA. This CDR3 spans 12 amino acids. Trimming cost V 4 bases and J 6 bases, with 12 bases left between them. The chain's CDR3 is CSVVGRGDGYTF. The CDR3 coding sequence is TGCAGCGTTGTCGGCAGAGGCGATGGCTACACCTTC.

This clone was detected once. The chain carries TRBV4-3 and TRBJ2-3; TRBD2 aligns across 7 bases. With 4 bases clipped from V and 2 bases from J, the junction kept 6 bases outside the gene matches. The CDR3 spans 15 residues. The germline gives CDR1 LGHNA, CDR2 YSLEER. The CDR3 sequence is CASSPLLAATDTQYF. The CDR3 DNA reads as TGCGCCAGCAGCCCCCTTCTAGCGGCCACAGATACGCAGTATTTT.

The gene calls are TRBV5-1 and TRBJ2-2; possible D gene TRBD2, 5 bases. The V end lost 0 bases, the J end lost 6 bases, and 9 bases lay between the germline ends. This CDR3 region has 14 residues. Germline CDR1 is SGHRS and CDR2 is YFSETQ. In DNA, the CDR3 is TGCGCCAGCAGCTTGGGTGCGGAGGCCGGGGAGCTGTTTTTT. It encodes CASSLGAEAGELFF.

The J gene is TRBJ2-2, the V gene TRBV19, with no clear D. The CDR3 has 13 residues. V dropped 9 bases and J dropped 1 base, with 9 bases sitting between them. From germline, CDR1 is LNHDA and CDR2 SQIVND (reference sequence). The CDR3 sequence: CASLGQNTGELFF. CDR3 nucleotide sequence: TGTGCCAGCCTGGGCCAGAACACCGGGGAGCTGTTTTTT.

V and J are TRBV6-5 and TRBJ2-7; D perhaps matches TRBD2 (5 bases). The length of the CDR3 is 15 residues. V lost 0 bases, J lost 1 base, and 10 bases lay in between. Germline V gives CDR1 MNHEY, CDR2 SVGAGI. CDR3 nucleotides: TGTGCCAGCAGTTACTCGAGGGATCAGTCCTACGAGCAGTACTTC. It is translated as CASSYSRDQSYEQYF.